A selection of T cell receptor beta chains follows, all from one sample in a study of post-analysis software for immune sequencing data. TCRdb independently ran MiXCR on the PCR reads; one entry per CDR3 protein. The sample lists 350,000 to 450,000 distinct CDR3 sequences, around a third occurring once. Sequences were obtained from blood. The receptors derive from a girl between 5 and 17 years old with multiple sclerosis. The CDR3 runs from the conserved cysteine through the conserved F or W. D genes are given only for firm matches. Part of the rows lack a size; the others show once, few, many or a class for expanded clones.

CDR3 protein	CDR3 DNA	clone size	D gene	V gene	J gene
CASTTPGGLNTEAFF	TGCGCCAGCACCACCCCGGGGGGTTTGAACACTGAAGCTTTCTTT	NA	NA	TRBV5-1	TRBJ1-1
CASSRTGNSNQPQHF	TGTGCCAGCAGTCGGACAGGGAATAGCAATCAGCCCCAGCATTTT	NA	TRBD1	TRBV27	TRBJ1-5
CSVQPNGNQPRHF	TGCAGCGTCCAACCAAATGGCAATCAGCCCCGGCATTTT	NA	NA	TRBV29-1	TRBJ1-5
CASSLGLALTDTQYF	TGTGCCAGCAGTTTAGGGCTAGCTCTCACAGATACGCAGTATTTT	many	NA	TRBV27	TRBJ2-3
CASSLGVNEQFF	TGTGCCAGCAGTTTAGGGGTTAATGAGCAGTTCTTC	many	NA	TRBV12-3/TRBV12-4	TRBJ2-1
CASNLSELSSYEQYF	TGTGCCAGCAACCTAAGTGAGCTGAGCTCCTACGAGCAGTACTTC	few	NA	TRBV6-1	TRBJ2-7
CASLTGGPANTGELFF	TGTGCCAGCTTGACAGGGGGTCCTGCGAACACCGGGGAGCTGTTTTTT	NA	TRBD1	TRBV2	TRBJ2-2
CASSLSLVYEQYF	TGTGCCAGCAGCTTAAGTCTAGTCTACGAGCAGTACTTC	NA	NA	TRBV11-2	TRBJ2-7
CASEAGGQETQYF	TGTGCCAGCGAGGCGGGGGGGCAAGAGACCCAGTACTTC	few	TRBD2	TRBV7-2	TRBJ2-5
CASSLADGLGERLFF	TGTGCCAGCAGCTTAGCAGACGGGCTAGGTGAAAGACTGTTTTTT	NA	NA	TRBV7-8	TRBJ1-4
CASSEARLYTDTQYF	TGTGCCAGCAGTGAAGCGCGGTTATACACAGATACGCAGTATTTT	NA	NA	TRBV6-1	TRBJ2-3
CASSQTMDRSYYEQYF	TGTGCCAGCAGCCAAACCATGGACAGGAGCTACTACGAGCAGTACTTC	NA	TRBD1	TRBV3-1	TRBJ2-7
CASSFRGALYNEQFF	TGTGCCAGCAGTTTCAGGGGTGCTTTATACAATGAGCAGTTCTTC	few	NA	TRBV12-3/TRBV12-4	TRBJ2-1
CASSLALTGTYEQYF	TGCGCCAGCAGCTTGGCCCTGACCGGCACCTACGAGCAGTACTTC	few	NA	TRBV5-1	TRBJ2-7
CASSGARWNEQFF	TGTGCCAGCAGTGGAGCCCGTTGGAATGAGCAGTTCTTC	NA	NA	TRBV25-1	TRBJ2-1
CASNSYGANTEAFF	TGTGCCAGCAACTCGTACGGAGCGAACACTGAAGCTTTCTTT	NA	NA	TRBV6-2/TRBV6-3	TRBJ1-1
CASSLEGQGGYGYTF	TGCGCCAGCAGCTTGGAGGGACAGGGAGGCTATGGCTACACCTTC	NA	TRBD1	TRBV5-1	TRBJ1-2
CASSLIWGGGNEQFF	TGTGCCAGCAGCTTAATCTGGGGTGGTGGCAATGAGCAGTTCTTC	NA	NA	TRBV7-2	TRBJ2-1
CASSQEYRGQETQYF	TGCGCCAGCAGCCAGGAATACAGGGGCCAAGAGACCCAGTACTTC	few	TRBD1	TRBV4-3	TRBJ2-5
CASSPPGSVYNEQFF	TGTGCCAGCTCACCACCGGGGAGCGTGTACAATGAGCAGTTCTTC	NA	NA	TRBV18	TRBJ2-1
CASSPPSQNTEAFF	TGTGCCAGCTCACCACCGTCCCAAAACACTGAAGCTTTCTTT	few	NA	TRBV18	TRBJ1-1